These T cell receptor beta chains were read from a single sample in a study of T-cell memory formation after mild COVID-19. TCRdb reprocessed the 5' RACE reads via MiXCR and lists one record per CDR3 protein. Of about 260,000 distinct CDR3 sequences listed, roughly 8.2% are singletons. Sequencing was performed on PBMCs or a T cell subset sorted from them (not recorded which). These receptors all come from a man aged 18 to 29 who had mild COVID-19 (a few samples of this study predate the infection). Cell type and time point are not known. Both conserved end residues are part of each CDR3. A D gene is named only where the DNA matches it firmly. A row's size may be missing; if present it is once, few, many or a size class.

clone_size j_call v_call d_call cdr3_length cdr3_aa cdr3_nt
many TRBJ1-2 TRBV5-1 TRBD1 14 CASHRDSEYYGYTF TGCGCCAGCCACCGGGACAGCGAATACTATGGCTACACCTTC
few TRBJ2-2 TRBV6-6 . 18 CASSYPDPSTDNTGELFF TGTGCCAGCAGTTACCCGGACCCCTCTACAGACAACACCGGGGAGCTGTTTTTT
. TRBJ2-5 TRBV5-4 . 13 CASSQDWSETQYF TGTGCCAGCAGCCAAGACTGGTCGGAGACCCAGTACTTC
. TRBJ2-7 TRBV27 . 15 CASSWAGDGISEQYF TGTGCCAGCAGTTGGGCCGGGGACGGAATCAGCGAGCAGTACTTC
. TRBJ2-5 TRBV5-1 . 13 CASSFGTLETQYF TGCGCCAGCAGCTTCGGGACACTTGAGACCCAGTACTTC
few TRBJ1-2 TRBV12-3/TRBV12-4 . 16 CASSLMAQGGGDGYTF TGTGCCAGCAGTTTAATGGCCCAGGGTGGCGGAGATGGCTACACCTTC
few TRBJ2-3 TRBV25-1 . 12 CASGLGADTQYF TGTGCCAGCGGGCTAGGGGCCGATACGCAGTATTTT
. TRBJ1-4 TRBV2 . 13 CASADNGGLELFF TGTGCCAGCGCTGACAACGGAGGACTGGAACTGTTTTTT
. TRBJ1-6 TRBV20-1 . 13 CSGNGQANSPLHF TGCAGTGGGAACGGACAAGCCAATTCACCCCTCCACTTT
many TRBJ1-1 TRBV5-1 . 13 CASNEQGGIEAFF TGCGCCAGCAACGAGCAGGGTGGGATTGAAGCTTTCTTT
many TRBJ2-3 TRBV7-2 TRBD2 16 CASSAIAGAGTDTQYF TGTGCCAGCAGCGCCATAGCGGGGGCGGGCACAGATACGCAGTATTTT
. TRBJ2-1 TRBV5-1 TRBD1 16 CASSSGQGGKYNEQFF TGCGCCAGCAGCTCTGGACAGGGCGGGAAGTACAATGAGCAGTTCTTC
many TRBJ2-2 TRBV4-3 TRBD1 17 CASSQELTGGWGGELFF TGCGCCAGCAGCCAAGAGCTGACAGGGGGCTGGGGCGGGGAGCTGTTTTTT
few TRBJ2-7 TRBV12-3/TRBV12-4 TRBD1 14 CASSPAGQGYEQYF TGTGCCAGCAGCCCCGCGGGACAGGGTTACGAGCAGTACTTC
. TRBJ2-3 TRBV7-2 TRBD2 17 CASSLAPPLAGTDTQYF TGTGCCAGCAGCTTAGCCCCCCCCCTAGCGGGCACAGATACGCAGTATTTT
. TRBJ1-1 TRBV10-3 . 16 CAISESGATNEHQAFF TGTGCCATCAGTGAGTCAGGGGCAACCAATGAACACCAAGCTTTCTTT
. TRBJ1-2 TRBV7-8 . 13 CASSIDNFYGYTF TGTGCCAGCAGCATAGACAACTTCTATGGCTACACCTTC
few TRBJ2-7 TRBV19 TRBD1 14 CATMRGPQGYEQYF TGTGCCACCATGAGGGGGCCTCAGGGCTACGAGCAGTACTTC
few TRBJ2-1 TRBV2 . 14 CASTTGTRVNEQFF TGTGCCAGCACCACCGGGACACGGGTTAATGAGCAGTTCTTC
many TRBJ2-5 TRBV29-1 . 14 CSVALGTTRDAQYF TGCAGCGTGGCTCTTGGGACGACCCGAGACGCCCAGTACTTC
few TRBJ2-7 TRBV6-2/TRBV6-3 . 14 CASSYLNVDYEQYF TGTGCCAGCAGTTACCTTAACGTAGACTACGAGCAGTACTTC
. TRBJ2-3 TRBV20-1 . 16 CSATDEAGRGTDTQYF TGCAGTGCTACAGACGAGGCGGGGAGGGGGACAGATACGCAGTATTTT
. TRBJ2-1 TRBV2 . 12 CASSTTGIEQFF TGTGCCAGCAGTACAACAGGGATTGAGCAGTTCTTC
. TRBJ1-1 TRBV27 . 13 CASSLFAGPEAFF TGTGCCAGCAGTTTATTTGCGGGTCCTGAAGCTTTCTTT
few TRBJ2-3 TRBV7-2 TRBD1 14 CASSKDRGTDTQYF TGTGCCAGCAGCAAGGACAGGGGTACAGATACGCAGTATTTT
few TRBJ2-1 TRBV18 TRBD2 17 CASSPIEGLAEMGEQFF TGTGCCAGCTCACCCATTGAGGGACTAGCGGAAATGGGGGAGCAGTTCTTC
few TRBJ1-1 TRBV7-3 . 13 CASSSWGGNEAFF TGTGCCAGCAGCTCCTGGGGGGGAAACGAAGCTTTCTTT
. TRBJ2-1 TRBV12-3/TRBV12-4 . 15 CASSLSPLDYNEQFF TGTGCCAGCAGTTTGAGCCCCCTGGACTACAATGAGCAGTTCTTC
many TRBJ2-2 TRBV10-3 . 12 CAISERAGELFF TGTGCCATCAGTGAGAGGGCCGGGGAGCTGTTTTTT
few TRBJ1-2 TRBV12-3/TRBV12-4 . 11 CASSLGRMHTF TGTGCCAGCAGTCTAGGACGGATGCACACCTTC
. TRBJ2-7 TRBV6-6 TRBD1 14 CASSYGQGHYEQYF TGTGCCAGCAGTTACGGACAGGGGCACTACGAGCAGTACTTC
many TRBJ2-2 TRBV2 TRBD1 15 CASSRTGTNTGELFF TGTGCCAGCAGCAGGACAGGGACGAACACCGGGGAGCTGTTTTTT
few TRBJ2-7 TRBV20-1 TRBD1 15 CSAFGQAVSSYEQYF TGCAGTGCTTTTGGACAGGCTGTAAGCTCCTACGAGCAGTACTTC
. TRBJ2-7 TRBV10-3 TRBD1 15 CAITSGEDRAYEQYF TGTGCCATCACCTCGGGGGAGGACAGGGCCTACGAGCAGTACTTC
. TRBJ2-6 TRBV6-1 . 17 CASSDWGSWSGANVLTF TGTGCCAGCAGTGACTGGGGGAGTTGGTCTGGGGCCAACGTCCTGACTTTC
. TRBJ2-2 TRBV9 TRBD2 17 CASSVGASGGTTGELFF TGTGCCAGCAGCGTAGGGGCTAGCGGGGGGACCACCGGGGAGCTGTTTTTT
many TRBJ2-5 TRBV4-1 TRBD1 16 CASSHRPDRGRKTQYF TGCGCCAGCAGCCATCGCCCGGACAGGGGGAGAAAGACCCAGTACTTC
many TRBJ2-7 TRBV20-1 . 12 CSARQGQYEQYF TGCAGTGCTAGGCAGGGACAATACGAGCAGTACTTC
. TRBJ1-5 TRBV7-2 . 16 CASSLAVLAGNQPQHF TGTGCCAGCAGCTTAGCCGTTCTGGCGGGCAATCAGCCCCAGCATTTT
. TRBJ2-5 TRBV3-1 TRBD2 16 CASSQTRNSGGETQYF TGTGCCAGCAGCCAGACCAGGAATAGCGGGGGTGAGACCCAGTACTTC
few TRBJ2-3 TRBV5-5 TRBD1 16 CASSVTDRGRADTQYF TGTGCCAGCAGCGTCACGGACAGGGGGCGAGCAGATACGCAGTATTTT
few TRBJ2-1 TRBV19 TRBD2 16 CASSITGTSGYNEQFF TGTGCCAGTAGTATAACCGGGACTAGCGGATACAATGAGCAGTTCTTC
few TRBJ1-6 TRBV27 TRBD1 14 CASSFDRGLSPLHF TGTGCCAGCAGTTTTGACAGGGGTTTATCACCCCTCCACTTT
few TRBJ2-3 TRBV7-8 . 18 CASSLRQGSHFLGDTQYF TGTGCCAGCAGCTTACGGCAGGGGTCCCACTTTTTAGGAGATACGCAGTATTTT
few TRBJ2-5 TRBV25-1 . 17 CASSGSGTGRPEETQYF TGTGCCAGCAGTGGAAGCGGGACAGGAAGACCCGAAGAGACCCAGTACTTC
few TRBJ2-1 TRBV7-6 TRBD2 15 CASSLSGGASNEQFF TGTGCCAGCAGCCTCAGCGGGGGGGCGAGTAATGAGCAGTTCTTC
few TRBJ2-2 TRBV7-9 . 15 CASSLGWGNTGELFF TGTGCCAGCAGCTTGGGTTGGGGTAACACCGGGGAGCTGTTTTTT
. TRBJ1-6 TRBV20-1 TRBD1 15 CSARVPDRANSPLHF TGCAGTGCTAGAGTCCCGGACAGGGCTAATTCACCCCTCCACTTT
few TRBJ2-2 TRBV27 TRBD1 15 CASSGDRVPTGELFF TGTGCCAGCAGTGGGGACAGGGTACCCACCGGGGAGCTGTTTTTT
few TRBJ2-5 TRBV7-7 . 14 CASQARGIGETQYF TGTGCTAGCCAAGCCCGGGGGATTGGTGAGACCCAGTACTTC
few TRBJ2-5 TRBV7-9 TRBD1 15 CASTAVDRVKETQYF TGTGCCAGCACCGCGGTGGACAGGGTGAAAGAGACCCAGTACTTC
many TRBJ2-6 TRBV3-1 . 13 CASSPSGANVLTF TGTGCCAGCAGCCCCTCTGGGGCCAACGTCCTGACTTTC
. TRBJ1-6 TRBV28 TRBD1 14 CASSPGTGESPLHF TGTGCCAGCAGTCCTGGGACAGGGGAATCACCCCTCCACTTT
many TRBJ1-5 TRBV12-3/TRBV12-4 . 11 CASSSTVTQHF TGTGCCAGCAGTTCGACAGTAACCCAGCATTTT